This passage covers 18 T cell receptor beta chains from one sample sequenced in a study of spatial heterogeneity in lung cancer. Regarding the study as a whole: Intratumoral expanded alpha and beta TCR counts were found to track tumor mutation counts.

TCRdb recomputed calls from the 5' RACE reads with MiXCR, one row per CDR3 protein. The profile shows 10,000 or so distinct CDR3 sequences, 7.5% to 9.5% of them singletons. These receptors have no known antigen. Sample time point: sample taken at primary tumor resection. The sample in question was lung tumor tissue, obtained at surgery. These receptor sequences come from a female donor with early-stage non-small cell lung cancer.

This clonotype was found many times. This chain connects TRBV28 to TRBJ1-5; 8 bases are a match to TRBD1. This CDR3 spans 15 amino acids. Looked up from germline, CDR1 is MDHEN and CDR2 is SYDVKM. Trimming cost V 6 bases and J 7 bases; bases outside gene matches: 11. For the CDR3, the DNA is TGTGCCAGCAGCCGCGACAGGGGCGGGAGCCAGCCCCAGCATTTT. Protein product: CASSRDRGGSQPQHF.

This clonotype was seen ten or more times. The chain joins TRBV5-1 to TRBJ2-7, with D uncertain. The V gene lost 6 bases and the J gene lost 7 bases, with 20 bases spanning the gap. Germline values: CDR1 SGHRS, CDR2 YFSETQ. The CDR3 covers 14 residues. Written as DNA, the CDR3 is TGCGCCAGCAAGAAGAACCAGCCGCCGTGGGAGCAGTACTTC. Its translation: CASKKNQPPWEQYF.

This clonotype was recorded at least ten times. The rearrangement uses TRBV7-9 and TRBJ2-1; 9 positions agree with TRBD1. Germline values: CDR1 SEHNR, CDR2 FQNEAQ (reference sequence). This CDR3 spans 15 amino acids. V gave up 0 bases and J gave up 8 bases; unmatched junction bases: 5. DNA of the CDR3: TGTGCCAGCAGCTTAGCCGGGACAGGGATCCATGAGCAGTTCTTC. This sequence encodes CASSLAGTGIHEQFF.

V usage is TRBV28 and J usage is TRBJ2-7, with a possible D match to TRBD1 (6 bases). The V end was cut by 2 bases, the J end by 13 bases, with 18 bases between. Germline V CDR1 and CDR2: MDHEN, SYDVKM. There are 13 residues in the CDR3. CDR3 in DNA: TGTGCCAGCAGTTTAGTCCGGGGACAAACTACCTACTTC. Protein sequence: CASSLVRGQTTYF.

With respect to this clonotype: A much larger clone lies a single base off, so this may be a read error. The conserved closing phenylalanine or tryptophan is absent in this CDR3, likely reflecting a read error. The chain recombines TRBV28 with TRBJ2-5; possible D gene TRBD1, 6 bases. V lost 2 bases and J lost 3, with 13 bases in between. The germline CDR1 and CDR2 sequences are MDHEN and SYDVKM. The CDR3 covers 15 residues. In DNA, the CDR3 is TGTGCCAGCAGTTTACTGACAGGTGGGGAAGAGACCCAGTACTCC. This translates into CASSLLTGGEETQYS.

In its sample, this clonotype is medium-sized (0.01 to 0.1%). The CDR3 here is CASSIGQGWTEAFF. CDR3 in DNA: TGTGCCAGTAGTATAGGCCAGGGTTGGACTGAAGCTTTCTTT. The J gene is TRBJ1-1, the V gene TRBV19; a possible D gene is TRBD1 (5 bases). Deletions cut 1 base from V and 5 bases from J, with 11 bases between. CDR3 size: 14 residues. The germline V gene encodes CDR1 LNHDA and CDR2 SQIVND (reference sequence). Filled out from reference TRBV19 and TRBJ1-1, the complete variable domain reads DGGITQSPKYLFRKEGQNVTLSCEQNLNHDAMYWYRQDPGQGLRLIYYSQIVNDFQKGDIAEGYSVSREKKESFPLTVTSAQKNPTAFYLCASSIGQGWTEAFFGQGTRLTVV.

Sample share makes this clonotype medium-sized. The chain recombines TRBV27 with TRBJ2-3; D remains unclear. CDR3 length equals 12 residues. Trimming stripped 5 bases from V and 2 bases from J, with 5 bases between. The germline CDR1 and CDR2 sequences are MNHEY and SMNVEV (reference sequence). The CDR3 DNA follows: TGTGCCAGCAGTCGAGTCACAGATACGCAGTATTTT. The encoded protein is CASSRVTDTQYF.

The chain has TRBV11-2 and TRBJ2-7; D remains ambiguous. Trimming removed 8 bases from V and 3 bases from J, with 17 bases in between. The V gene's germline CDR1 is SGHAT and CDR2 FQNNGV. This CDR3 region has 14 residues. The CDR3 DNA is TGTGCCAGCTCACTTGCCATGGGTAGCTACGAGCAGTACTTC. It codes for CASSLAMGSYEQYF.

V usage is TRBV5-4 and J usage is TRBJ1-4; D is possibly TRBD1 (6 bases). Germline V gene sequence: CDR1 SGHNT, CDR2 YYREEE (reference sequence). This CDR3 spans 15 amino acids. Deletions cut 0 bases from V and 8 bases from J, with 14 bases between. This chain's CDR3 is CASSLDGGQGEKLFF. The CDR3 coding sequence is TGTGCCAGCAGCTTGGATGGGGGCCAGGGGGAAAAACTGTTTTTT.

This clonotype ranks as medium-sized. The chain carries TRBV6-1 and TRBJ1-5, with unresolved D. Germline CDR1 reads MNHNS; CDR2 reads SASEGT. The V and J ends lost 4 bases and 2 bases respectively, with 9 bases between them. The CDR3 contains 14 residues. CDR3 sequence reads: CASSGRPGNQPQHF. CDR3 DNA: TGTGCCAGCAGTGGTCGTCCCGGCAATCAGCCCCAGCATTTT.

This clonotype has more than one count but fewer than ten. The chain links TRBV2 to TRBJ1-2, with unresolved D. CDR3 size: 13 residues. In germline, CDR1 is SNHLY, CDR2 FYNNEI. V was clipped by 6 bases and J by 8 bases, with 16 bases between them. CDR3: CASRIQEIEGYTF. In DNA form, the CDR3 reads TGTGCCAGCAGGATACAAGAGATAGAGGGCTACACCTTC.

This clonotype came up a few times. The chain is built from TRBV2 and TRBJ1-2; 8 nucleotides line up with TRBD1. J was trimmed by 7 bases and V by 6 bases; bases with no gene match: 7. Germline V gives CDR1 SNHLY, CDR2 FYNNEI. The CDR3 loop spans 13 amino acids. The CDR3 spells CASRPRGRSGYTF. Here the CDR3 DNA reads TGTGCCAGCAGACCCAGGGGGCGGAGTGGCTACACCTTC.

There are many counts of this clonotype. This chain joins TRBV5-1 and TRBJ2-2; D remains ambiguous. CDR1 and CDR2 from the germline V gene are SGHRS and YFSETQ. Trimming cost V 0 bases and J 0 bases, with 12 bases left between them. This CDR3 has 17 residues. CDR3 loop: CASSLGPSTANTGELFF. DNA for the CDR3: TGCGCCAGCAGCTTGGGGCCCTCGACGGCGAACACCGGGGAGCTGTTTTTT.

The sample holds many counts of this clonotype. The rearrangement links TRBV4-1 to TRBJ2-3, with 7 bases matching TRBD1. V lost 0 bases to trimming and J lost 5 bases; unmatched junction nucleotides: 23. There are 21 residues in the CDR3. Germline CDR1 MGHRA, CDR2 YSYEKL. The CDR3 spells CASSQDGGQLPRIFPIDTQYF. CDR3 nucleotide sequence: TGCGCCAGCAGCCAAGATGGGGGACAGCTGCCACGAATATTCCCTATAGATACGCAGTATTTT.

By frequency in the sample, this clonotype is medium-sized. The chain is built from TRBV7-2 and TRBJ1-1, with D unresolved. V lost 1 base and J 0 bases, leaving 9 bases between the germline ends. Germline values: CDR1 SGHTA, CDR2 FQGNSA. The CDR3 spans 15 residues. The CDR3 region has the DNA TGTGCCAGCAGCTTAGACCAGTGGATGAACACTGAAGCTTTCTTT. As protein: CASSLDQWMNTEAFF. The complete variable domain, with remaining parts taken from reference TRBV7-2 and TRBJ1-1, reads GAGVSQSPSNKVTEKGKDVELRCDPISGHTALYWYRQSLGQGLEFLIYFQGNSAPDKSGLPSDRFSAERTGGSVSTLTIQRTQQEDSAVYLCASSLDQWMNTEAFFGQGTRLTVV.

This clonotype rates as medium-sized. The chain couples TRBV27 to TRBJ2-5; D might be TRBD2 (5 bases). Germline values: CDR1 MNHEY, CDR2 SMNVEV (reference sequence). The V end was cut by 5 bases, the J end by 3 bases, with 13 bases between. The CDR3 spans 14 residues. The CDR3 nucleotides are TGTGCCAGCAGTCCGGTGGGAGAGGAAGAGACCCAGTACTTC. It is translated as CASSPVGEEETQYF.

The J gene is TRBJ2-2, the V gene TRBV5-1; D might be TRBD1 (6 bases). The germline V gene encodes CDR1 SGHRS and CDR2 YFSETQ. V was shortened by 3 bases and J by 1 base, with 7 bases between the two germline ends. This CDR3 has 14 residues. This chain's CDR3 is CASSSTGNTGELFF. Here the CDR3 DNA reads TGCGCCAGCAGCTCGACAGGGAACACCGGGGAGCTGTTTTTT.

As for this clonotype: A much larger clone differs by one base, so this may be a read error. The CDR3 here is CATTHGWEQYF. CDR3 nucleotides: TGTGCCACCACGCATGGTTGGGAGCAGTACTTC. The chain uses TRBV25-1 and TRBJ2-7; D is uncertain. The CDR3 is 11 residues long. CDR1 is MGHDK and CDR2 is SYGVNS in the germline V gene. Trimming removed 10 bases from V and 7 bases from J, with 14 bases in between.